The 18 T cell receptor beta chains presented below share a single source sample, sequenced in a study of T cells expressing NK-cell markers. After re-calling the 5' RACE reads, TCRdb lists one entry per CDR3 protein, DNA absent. The sample yields roughly 5,400 distinct CDR3 sequences, of which the top ten take up approximately 60%. The sequenced material came from blood T cells: a sorted CD56 or NKG2C T cell subset, CD4+ or CD8+ T cells, or bulk PBMC T cells (not recorded which). The receptor set was obtained from a man aged 18 to 29 in good health.

The chain links TRBV20-1 to TRBJ2-1; as DNA is missing, the TRBD2 call by TCRdb cannot be tested. Germline V gene lookup returns CDR1 DFQATT and CDR2 SNEGSKA (reference sequence). The CDR3 has 13 residues. CDR3 sequence: CSTPAGDFNEQFF.

The chain has TRBV20-1 and TRBJ2-7; the TRBD1 assignment by TCRdb is unverifiable without DNA. CDR3 length equals 14 residues. Germline V gives CDR1 DFQATT, CDR2 SNEGSKA (reference sequence). The CDR3 reads CSASDRRGGEEQYF.

The rearrangement uses TRBV5-1 and TRBJ2-3. Per germline, CDR1 SGHRS and CDR2 YFSETQ. The CDR3 consists of 12 residues. The CDR3 region is CASSLNTDTQYF.

The chain recombines TRBV12-3 or TRBV12-4 with TRBJ1-6; TCRdb designates TRBD1, a call that cannot be tested without DNA. This CDR3 comprises 14 residues. CDR3 protein: CASSPRRDSSPLHF.

The V gene is TRBV7-6, the J gene TRBJ2-4; TCRdb's D call of TRBD2 is untestable without DNA. CDR1 SGHVS and CDR2 FNYEAQ come from the germline V gene. CDR3 length: 11 residues. The CDR3 loop reads CASSEGNIQYF. The whole variable domain, remainder taken from reference TRBV7-6 and TRBJ2-4, is GAGVSQSPRYKVTKRGQDVALRCDPISGHVSLYWYRQALGQGPEFLTYFNYEAQQDKSGLPNDRFSAERPEGSISTLTIQRTEQRDSAMYRCASSEGNIQYFGAGTRLSVL.

The chain employs TRBV19 and TRBJ2-1. The CDR3 extends over 13 amino acids. CDR1 and CDR2 from the germline V gene are LNHDA and SQIVND (reference sequence). Here the CDR3 reads CASSISLDNEQFF. The full variable domain, with the rest looked up from reference TRBV19 and TRBJ2-1, is DGGITQSPKYLFRKEGQNVTLSCEQNLNHDAMYWYRQDPGQGLRLIYYSQIVNDFQKGDIAEGYSVSREKKESFPLTVTSAQKNPTAFYLCASSISLDNEQFFGPGTRLTVL.

The chain has TRBV6-4 and TRBJ2-3. The CDR3 contains 14 residues. The V gene's germline CDR1 is MRHNA and CDR2 SNTAGT. The CDR3 sequence: CASSEGSATDTQYF.

J is TRBJ1-5 and V is TRBV6-2 or TRBV6-3. This CDR3 contains 15 residues. Germline V lookup: CDR1 MNHEY, CDR2 SVGEGT. This chain's CDR3 is CASSYSPDSNQPQHF.

The chain couples TRBV24-1 to TRBJ1-2; absent DNA, TCRdb's TRBD1 call cannot be checked. There are 11 residues in the CDR3. Germline V CDR1 and CDR2: KGHDR, SFDVKD. CDR3 sequence: CAPAPNYGYTF.

J is TRBJ2-7 and V is TRBV4-3; the D call from TCRdb, TRBD1, cannot be confirmed without DNA. The CDR3 is 15 residues long. Germline CDR1 and CDR2: LGHNA and YSLEER. CDR3 in amino acids: CASSHTGPPSYEQYF.

This chain joins TRBV20-1 and TRBJ2-5; without DNA, the TCRdb call of TRBD1 cannot be checked. CDR1 and CDR2 (germline): DFQATT, SNEGSKA (reference sequence). This CDR3 has 15 residues. This chain's CDR3 is CSASSGGAGQETQYF.

This CDR3 is CATLERDSGANVLTF. The gene calls are TRBV6-2 or TRBV6-3 and TRBJ2-6. The CDR3 spans 15 residues. Germline-derived CDR1 and CDR2 are MNHEY and SVGEGT.

V is TRBV12-3 or TRBV12-4 and J is TRBJ2-1. The CDR3 sequence is 14 residues long. This CDR3 reads CASSAQGTYNEQFF.

The gene calls are TRBV2 and TRBJ2-6. This CDR3 is 15 amino acids long. Germline CDR1 reads SNHLY; CDR2 reads FYNNEI. This CDR3 is CASSERQPGANVLTF.

This chain connects TRBV7-8 to TRBJ2-6; no DNA is available, so the TRBD2 call from TCRdb remains unchecked. The CDR3 runs to 18 residues. The germline gives CDR1 SGHVS, CDR2 FQNEAQ. The chain's CDR3 is CASSYWTSGPSGANVLTF.

The V gene is TRBV20-1, the J gene TRBJ2-1; TCRdb's D call, TRBD2, is unchecked because there is no DNA. CDR3 size: 16 residues. CDR1 and CDR2 (germline): DFQATT, SNEGSKA (reference sequence). The CDR3 is CSARSGGIAHFNEQFF.

The rearrangement uses TRBV12-3 or TRBV12-4 and TRBJ1-2; TCRdb calls TRBD1, which cannot be checked without DNA. CDR3 length: 12 amino acids. The CDR3 loop reads CASSRRVDGYTF.

The rearrangement uses TRBV11-1 and TRBJ2-1; TCRdb designates TRBD1, a call that cannot be tested without DNA. This CDR3 region has 18 residues. The V gene's germline CDR1 is SGHAT and CDR2 FQDESV (reference sequence). The chain's CDR3 is CASSFTSPGRGSYNEQFF.